This TCR beta chain was profiled in a study of blood T cells in healthy people across ages. About the study: Every two T cells gave about one barcoded beta molecule via template switching.

Primed by a sample-barcoded 5' primer and a J-beta primer mix, a second PCR proceeded for 7 to 11 cycles. TCRdb recomputed calls from the 5' RACE reads with MiXCR, one row per CDR3 protein. Here the sample spans around 1,500,000 distinct CDR3 sequences, around two fifths being singletons. It was roughly 10 milliliters of peripheral blood that were drawn from each donor. A note on this clonotype: Antigen unknown.

Study-wide results and caveats: A roughly linear age-dependent decrease characterized TCR beta diversity per million T cells.

This CDR3 contains 15 residues. The V gene lost 2 bases and the J gene lost 1 base, with 14 bases spanning the gap. Germline assignment: CDR1 SQVTM and CDR2 ANQGSEA. The specimen sequenced was blood. The receptor comes from a woman aged 18-35 years in good health. J is TRBJ1-1 and V is TRBV29-1, with TRBD1 as a possible D gene (5 bases). Here the CDR3 reads CSVERAGIRNTEAFF. In DNA, the CDR3 is TGCAGCGTTGAACGGGCAGGGATTAGGAACACTGAAGCTTTCTTT.